This T cell receptor (beta chain) was observed in a study of T-cell reconstitution after alpha-beta-depleted transplantation in children. Unique molecular identifiers were incorporated when the TCRbeta library was constructed. TCRdb reprocessed the PCR reads with MiXCR, giving one entry per CDR3 protein. The data show 490,000 or so distinct CDR3 sequences, with 12% seen just once and around 6.1% held by the top ten. V lost 0 bases to trimming and J lost 3 bases; unmatched junction nucleotides: 7. The CDR3 runs to 16 residues. CDR1 and CDR2 (germline): SGHDN, FVKESK. In its sample, this clonotype was seen a few times.

The chain recombines TRBV14 with TRBJ1-2, with 7 bases that match TRBD1. This sample comprised PBMCs from the stem cell graft donor, obtained from the stem cell graft. The receptor was derived from a human donor who donated a stem cell graft to a child with combined immunodeficiency. CDR3 in amino acids: CASSQDLAGGYYGYTF. CDR3 nucleotides: TGTGCCAGCAGCCAAGATTTGGCAGGGGGATACTATGGCTACACCTTC.